This T cell receptor (beta chain) was identified in a study of cytomegalovirus exposure and HLA in healthy donors. There are 11 residues in the CDR3. Trimming cost V 3 bases and J 7 bases, with 8 bases left between them. CDR1 is SGHNT and CDR2 is YYREEE in the germline V gene (reference sequence). Both 60 Vbeta primers and 13 Jbeta primers went into the PCR. Here immunoSEQ multiplex PCR was the method, and the copy in TCRdb shows in-frame clones only, minus some. The sample carries about 160,000 clones, 68% recorded once. Study-level points and caveats: Some V segments could not be told apart, so they were left out, TRBV6-2 and TRBV6-3 among them. A likely sequencing artifact accounted for one observed cluster of highly shared sequence variants. Later analysis revealed greater clonal expansion in HLA-associated TCR beta chains than in equally common others. TCR beta sequences reportedly predicted most subjects' HLA-A and HLA-B alleles accurately.

As concerns this clone: Its target is unknown.

This TCR derives from a woman aged 40 to 50 in good health and CMV-seropositive. The V call is TRBV5-4, the J call TRBJ2-7; unclear D gene. The sample taken for sequencing was PBMCs. CDR3 residues: CASSSLSEQYF. As DNA, the CDR3 is TGTGCCAGCAGCTCTCTCTCGGAGCAGTACTTC. Using reference TRBV5-4 and TRBJ2-7 for the parts outside the CDR3, the full variable domain is ETGVTQSPTHLIKTRGQQVTLRCSSQSGHNTVSWYQQALGQGPQFIFQYYREEENGRGNFPPRFSGLQFPNYSSELNVNALELDDSALYLCASSSLSEQYFGPGTRLTVT.